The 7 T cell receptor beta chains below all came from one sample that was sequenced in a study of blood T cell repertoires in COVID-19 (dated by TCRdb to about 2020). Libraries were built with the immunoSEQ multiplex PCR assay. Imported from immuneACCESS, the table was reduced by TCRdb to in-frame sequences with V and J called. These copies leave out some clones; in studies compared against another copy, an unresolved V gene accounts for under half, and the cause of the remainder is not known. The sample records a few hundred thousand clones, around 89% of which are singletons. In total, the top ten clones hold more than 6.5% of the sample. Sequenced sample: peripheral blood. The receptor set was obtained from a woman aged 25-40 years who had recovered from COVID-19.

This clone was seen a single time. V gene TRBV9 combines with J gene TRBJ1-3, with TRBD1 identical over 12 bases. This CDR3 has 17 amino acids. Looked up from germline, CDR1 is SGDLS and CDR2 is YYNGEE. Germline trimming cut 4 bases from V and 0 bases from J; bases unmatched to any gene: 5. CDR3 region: CASSIGTGGRSGNTIYF. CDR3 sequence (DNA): TGTGCCAGCAGCATAGGGACAGGGGGCCGCTCTGGAAACACCATATATTTT.

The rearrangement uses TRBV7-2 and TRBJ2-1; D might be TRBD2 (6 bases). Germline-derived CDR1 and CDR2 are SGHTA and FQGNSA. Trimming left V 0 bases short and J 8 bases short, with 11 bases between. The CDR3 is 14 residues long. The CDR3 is CASSLASGLHEQFF. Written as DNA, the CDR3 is TGTGCCAGCAGCTTAGCTAGCGGTTTACATGAGCAGTTCTTC.

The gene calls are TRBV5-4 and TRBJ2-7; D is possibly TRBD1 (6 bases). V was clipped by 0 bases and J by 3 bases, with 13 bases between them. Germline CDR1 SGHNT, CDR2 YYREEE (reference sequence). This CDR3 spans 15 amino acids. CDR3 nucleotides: TGTGCCAGCAGCTTGGATCCGGGACATCTCTACGAGCAGTACTTC. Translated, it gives CASSLDPGHLYEQYF.

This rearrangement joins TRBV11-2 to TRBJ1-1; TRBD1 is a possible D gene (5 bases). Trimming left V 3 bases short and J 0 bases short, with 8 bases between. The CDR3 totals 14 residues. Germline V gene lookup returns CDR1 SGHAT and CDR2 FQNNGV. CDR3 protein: CASSLNRLNTEAFF. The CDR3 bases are TGTGCCAGCAGCTTGAACAGGTTGAACACTGAAGCTTTCTTT.

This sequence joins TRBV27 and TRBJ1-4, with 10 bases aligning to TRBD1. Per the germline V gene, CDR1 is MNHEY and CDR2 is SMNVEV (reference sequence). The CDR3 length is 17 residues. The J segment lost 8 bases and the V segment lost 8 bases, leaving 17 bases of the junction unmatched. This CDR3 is CASRRSGQGSSGEKLFF. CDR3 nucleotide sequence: TGTGCCAGCCGCCGATCGGGACAGGGGTCATCCGGGGAAAAACTGTTTTTT.

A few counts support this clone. CDR3 in DNA: TGTGCCAGCAGAATCGGGACTAGCGTCTACGAGCAGTACTTC. Amino acids: CASRIGTSVYEQYF. The V and J genes are TRBV2 and TRBJ2-7, with 10 bases identical to TRBD2. Germline CDR1 reads SNHLY; CDR2 reads FYNNEI. V lost 6 bases, J lost 3 bases, and 5 bases stayed unmatched. The CDR3 spans 14 residues.

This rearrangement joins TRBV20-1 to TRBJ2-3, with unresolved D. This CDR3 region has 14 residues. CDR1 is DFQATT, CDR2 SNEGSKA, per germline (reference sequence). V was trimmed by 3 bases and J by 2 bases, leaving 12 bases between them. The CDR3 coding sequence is TGCAGTGCTAGTTTTCTAGAGAACACAGATACGCAGTATTTT. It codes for CSASFLENTDTQYF.